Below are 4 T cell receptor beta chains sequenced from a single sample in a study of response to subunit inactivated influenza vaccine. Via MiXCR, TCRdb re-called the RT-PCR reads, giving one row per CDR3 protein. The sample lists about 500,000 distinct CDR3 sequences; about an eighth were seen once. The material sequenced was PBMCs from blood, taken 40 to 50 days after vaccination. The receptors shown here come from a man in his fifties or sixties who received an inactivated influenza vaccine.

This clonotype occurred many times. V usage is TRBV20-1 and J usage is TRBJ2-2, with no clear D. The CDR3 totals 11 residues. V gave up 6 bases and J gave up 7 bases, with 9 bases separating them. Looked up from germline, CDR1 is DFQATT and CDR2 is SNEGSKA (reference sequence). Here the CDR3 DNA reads TGCAGTGCATTAATAGGCGGGGAGCTGTTTTTT. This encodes CSALIGGELFF.

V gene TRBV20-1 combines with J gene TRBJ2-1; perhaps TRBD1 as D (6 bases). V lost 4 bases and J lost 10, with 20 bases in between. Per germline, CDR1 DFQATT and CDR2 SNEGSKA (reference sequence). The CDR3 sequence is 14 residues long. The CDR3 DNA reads TGCAGTGCTAACCCAATACAGGGTTTGAGAGAGCAGTTCTTC. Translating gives CSANPIQGLREQFF.

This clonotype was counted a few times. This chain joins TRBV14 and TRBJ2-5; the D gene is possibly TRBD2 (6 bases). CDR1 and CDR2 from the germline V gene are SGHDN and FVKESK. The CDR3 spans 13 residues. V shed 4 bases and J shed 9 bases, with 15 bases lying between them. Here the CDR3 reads CASSRAGGRAQYF. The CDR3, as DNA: TGTGCCAGCAGCCGGGCCGGGGGACGGGCCCAGTACTTC.

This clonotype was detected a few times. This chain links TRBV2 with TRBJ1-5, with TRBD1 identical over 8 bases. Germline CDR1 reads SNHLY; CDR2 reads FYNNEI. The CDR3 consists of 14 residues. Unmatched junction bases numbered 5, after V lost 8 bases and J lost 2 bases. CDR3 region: CASAGGRGNQPQHF. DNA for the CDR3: TGTGCCAGCGCAGGGGGCCGGGGCAATCAGCCCCAGCATTTT.